The clone carrying this T cell receptor beta chain turned up a few times. This CDR3 has 15 amino acids. Germline values: CDR1 MGHDK, CDR2 SYGVNS. Trimming removed 2 bases at V and 0 bases at J, with 8 bases between. This entry is derived from a study of OX40 agonist ivuxolimab in advanced cancers. Some clones are missing from TCRdb's copy, which holds only in-frame ones; the method was immunoSEQ multiplex PCR. This table has approximately 22,000 clones, under 85% appearing once. The chain is built from TRBV25-1 and TRBJ2-1; unclear D gene. The input for sequencing was CD4+ or CD8+ T cells sorted from blood, taken in a trial of the OX40 agonist ivuxolimab. The clonotype was recovered from an adult with an advanced solid tumor such as melanoma, head and neck, liver or kidney cancer. The chain's CDR3 is CASSEPEDSYNEQFF. CDR3 in DNA: TGTGCCAGCAGTGAACCAGAGGACTCCTACAATGAGCAGTTCTTC.